The source of this T cell receptor beta chain is a study of regulatory T cells in long-lasting Graves disease. Whole-study results and caveats: Persistent Graves' patients showed a TCR diversity that was lower than that of newly diagnosed ones. Public clonotype sharing was higher in persistent than newly diagnosed patients.

Time point meaning: newly diagnosed GD, antithyroid drugs for less than 3 months. Following extraction of RNA from PBMCs, that RNA was used to make the TCR library. To make TCR beta libraries, researchers used iRepertoire HTBI primers and Arm-PCR of CDR3 regions. TCRdb ran MiXCR on the multiplex PCR reads and lists one entry per CDR3 protein. The table shows some 330,000 distinct CDR3 sequences, with about 12% occurring only once. Germline loops: CDR1 PRHDT, CDR2 FYEKMQ (reference sequence). Between the trimmed V and J ends, which lost 4 bases and 2 bases, there was a span of 14 bases. This CDR3 is built from 15 residues. This clonotype was counted ten times or more. As yet, its antigen is unknown. These sequences were also reported in another study, on T cells in Graves' hyperthyroidism and ophthalmopathy.

J is TRBJ2-5 and V is TRBV13, with D possibly being TRBD1 (6 bases). The source material was peripheral blood mononuclear cells (PBMCs), sampled at new diagnosis, from a patient treated with antithyroid drugs. The TCR comes from a woman younger than 35 with Graves disease. The CDR3 loop is CASSYTTGNQETQYF. CDR3 bases: TGTGCCAGCAGCTATACAACAGGGAATCAAGAGACCCAGTACTTC.